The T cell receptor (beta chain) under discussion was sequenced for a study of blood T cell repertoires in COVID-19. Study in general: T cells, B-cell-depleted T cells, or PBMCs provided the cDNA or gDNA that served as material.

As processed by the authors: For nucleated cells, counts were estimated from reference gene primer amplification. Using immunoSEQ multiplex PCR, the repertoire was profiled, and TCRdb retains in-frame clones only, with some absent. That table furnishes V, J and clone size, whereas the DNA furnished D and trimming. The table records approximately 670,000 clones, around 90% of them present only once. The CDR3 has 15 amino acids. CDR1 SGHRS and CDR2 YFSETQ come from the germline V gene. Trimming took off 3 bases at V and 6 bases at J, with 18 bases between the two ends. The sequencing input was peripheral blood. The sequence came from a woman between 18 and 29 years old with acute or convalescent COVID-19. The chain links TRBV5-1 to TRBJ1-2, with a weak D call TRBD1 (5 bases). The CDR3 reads CASSSSASRVDGYTF. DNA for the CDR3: TGCGCCAGCAGCTCCTCTGCCAGCAGGGTGGATGGCTACACCTTC.